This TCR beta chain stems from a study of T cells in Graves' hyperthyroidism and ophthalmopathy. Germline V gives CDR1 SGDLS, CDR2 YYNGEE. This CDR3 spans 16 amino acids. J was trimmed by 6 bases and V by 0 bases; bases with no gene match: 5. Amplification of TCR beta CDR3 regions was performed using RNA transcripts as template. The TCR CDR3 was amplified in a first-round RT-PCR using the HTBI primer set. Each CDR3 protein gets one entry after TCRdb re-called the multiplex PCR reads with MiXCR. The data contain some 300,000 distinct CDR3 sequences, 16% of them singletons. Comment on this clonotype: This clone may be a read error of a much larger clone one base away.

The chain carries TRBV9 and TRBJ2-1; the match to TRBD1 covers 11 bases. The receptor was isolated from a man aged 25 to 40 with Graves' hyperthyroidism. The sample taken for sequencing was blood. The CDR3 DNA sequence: TGTGCCAGCAGCGTAGCTGAGGGACAGGGGGGCAATGAGCAGTTCTTC. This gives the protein CASSVAEGQGGNEQFF.